This is a list of T cell receptor beta chains from one sample in a study of blood T cell repertoires in COVID-19. Sequencing used immunoSEQ multiplex PCR; TCRdb keeps in-frame clones, though not all of them. The sample has approximately 140,000 clones, 88% seen once. The sequenced sample was peripheral blood. These receptors were obtained from a human donor in a cohort sampled during active COVID-19. CDR3s include the opening cysteine and the closing phenylalanine or tryptophan. Fields, in order: J gene, D gene, clone size, V gene, CDR3 length, CDR3 DNA, CDR3 protein. D genes are given only for firm matches. Only part of the rows carry a size: once, few, many, or a class if the clone is expanded.

>TRBJ2-5|TRBD1|.|TRBV10-3|16
TGTGCCATCAGTGAGCCGATGGGACAGGGCGTGGAGACCCAGTACTTC
CAISEPMGQGVETQYF
>TRBJ2-3|TRBD2|.|TRBV3-1/TRBV3-2|15
TGTGCCAGCAGCTTTACTAGCGGGGGGACCGATACGCAGTATTTT
CASSFTSGGTDTQYF
>TRBJ1-1|.|once|TRBV6-2/TRBV6-3|13
TGTGCCAGCAGTTACGCTGGGCGACCTGAAGCTTTCTTT
CASSYAGRPEAFF
>TRBJ2-7|TRBD1|.|TRBV12-3/TRBV12-4|13
TGTGCCAGCAGCCTGACAGGGGTCTACGAGCAGTACTTC
CASSLTGVYEQYF
>TRBJ1-5|.|.|TRBV6-2/TRBV6-3|13
TGTGCCAGCAGTTACTGGGCCCCAATCGCCCAGCATTTT
CASSYWAPIAQHF
>TRBJ1-1|.|few|TRBV19|14
TGTGCCAGTAGTATCCTCGGGGTGAACACTGAAGCTTTCTTT
CASSILGVNTEAFF
>TRBJ2-1|TRBD2|.|TRBV13|15
TGTGCCAGCAGCGGGTCCAGCGGGGGGCTCAATGAGCAGTTCTTC
CASSGSSGGLNEQFF
>TRBJ1-4|.|.|TRBV5-5|16
TGTGCCAGCAGCTTGTTGGGGAGGGTTGGATACGAAAAACTGTTTTTT
CASSLLGRVGYEKLFF
>TRBJ2-3|.|.|TRBV6-5|14
TGTGCCAGCCGCCGGGGGGCGAGCACAGATACGCAGTATTTT
CASRRGASTDTQYF
>TRBJ1-1|.|.|TRBV7-6|15
TGTGCCAGCAGCTTAGCCGGGGGGCAGGGCACTGAAGCTTTCTTT
CASSLAGGQGTEAFF
>TRBJ2-7|TRBD1|.|TRBV6-4|13
TGTGCCAGCAGCCCGACAGGGGGCTTCGAGCAGTACTTC
CASSPTGGFEQYF
>TRBJ1-2|TRBD1|.|TRBV5-1|14
TGCGCCAGCGCCGGGACAGGGGGCGGCTATGGCTACACCTTC
CASAGTGGGYGYTF
>TRBJ1-1|.|once|TRBV7-2|13
TGTGCCAGCAGTCCAATCGGTAACACTGAAGCTTTCTTT
CASSPIGNTEAFF
>TRBJ2-5|TRBD2|.|TRBV3-1/TRBV3-2|15
TGTGCCAGCAGCCAAGCTCCAAGCGGGGAAAAGACCCAGTACTTC
CASSQAPSGEKTQYF
>TRBJ2-7|.|once|TRBV30|12
TGTGCCTCGAGAGGGAGCTCCTACGAGCAGTACTTC
CASRGSSYEQYF
>TRBJ2-7|.|.|TRBV18|14
TGTGCCAGCTCAGCACAGAGTAATTCCTACGAGCAGTACTTC
CASSAQSNSYEQYF
>TRBJ2-3|TRBD2|few|TRBV9|16
TGTGCCAGCAGCGTAGGGGCCGCGGGGGGCCCAGATACGCAGTATTTT
CASSVGAAGGPDTQYF
>TRBJ2-3|TRBD2|.|TRBV29-1|14
TGCAGCGTTGGGACTAGCGGGGCTATAGATACGCAGTATTTT
CSVGTSGAIDTQYF
>TRBJ1-1|.|.|TRBV27|14
TGTGCCAGCAGGGCACAGGGCTTGAACACTGAAGCTTTCTTT
CASRAQGLNTEAFF
>TRBJ2-3|TRBD2|once|TRBV30|15
TGTGCCTGGACCCTTAGCGGGGGGTCCACAGATACGCAGTATTTT
CAWTLSGGSTDTQYF
>TRBJ1-2|.|few|TRBV4-1|16
TGCGCCAGCAGCCAAGATCAGGACAGCAGCTTCTATGGCTACACCTTC
CASSQDQDSSFYGYTF
>TRBJ2-1|TRBD2|.|TRBV9|16
TGTGCCAGCAGTCCTCAAGGAGGAGCGGGGGACAATGAGCAGTTCTTC
CASSPQGGAGDNEQFF
>TRBJ2-2|TRBD1|.|TRBV6-2/TRBV6-3|18
TGTGCCAGCAGTTACTGGGACAGCGTCCTATTGAACACCGGGGAGCTGTTTTTT
CASSYWDSVLLNTGELFF
>TRBJ2-7|.|.|TRBV6-5|13
TGTGCCAGCAGTTACGGGCAGGTTTACGAGCAGTACTTC
CASSYGQVYEQYF
>TRBJ2-7|TRBD1|.|TRBV10-3|13
TGTGCCATCAGTGGTTGGACAGGGGGCGAGCAGTACTTC
CAISGWTGGEQYF
>TRBJ1-2|TRBD1|.|TRBV2|15
TGTGCCAGAGAGGCGGGACAGGGGTTTGTCTATGGCTACACCTTC
CAREAGQGFVYGYTF
>TRBJ2-7|TRBD1|.|TRBV13|15
TGTGCCAGCAGCTTAAACGGACAGGGGGGGTACGAGCAGTACTTC
CASSLNGQGGYEQYF
>TRBJ2-2|.|once|TRBV9|15
TGTGCCAGCAGCGTAGGGCAGGGTTACACCGGGGAGCTGTTTTTT
CASSVGQGYTGELFF
>TRBJ2-1|TRBD2|.|TRBV11-2|15
TGTGCCAGCAGCTTCGGATATAGCGGGACCAATGAGCAGTTCTTC
CASSFGYSGTNEQFF
>TRBJ2-1|TRBD1|.|TRBV9|13
TGTGCCAGCCAGTCACAGGGGACCAATGAGCAGTTCTTC
CASQSQGTNEQFF
>TRBJ2-1|TRBD2|.|TRBV10-3|17
TGTGCCATCAGTGGCGGGGGGACACCAAGCTCCTACAATGAGCAGTTCTTC
CAISGGGTPSSYNEQFF
>TRBJ1-4|.|.|TRBV30|14
TGTGCCTGGAGTGTAATGAGGGGGAATGAAAAACTGTTTTTT
CAWSVMRGNEKLFF
>TRBJ1-3|TRBD1|.|TRBV19|15
TGTGCCAGTAGTACTACAGGGGCCTCTGGAAACACCATATATTTT
CASSTTGASGNTIYF
>TRBJ1-2|.|.|TRBV24-1|14
TGTGCCGCCGAACAGGTCGTTTGTAGATATGGCTACACCTTC
CAAEQVVCRYGYTF
>TRBJ2-2|TRBD1|once|TRBV24-1|16
TGTGCCACCAGTGATGCCCGGGACAGCAACACCGGGGAGCTGTTTTTT
CATSDARDSNTGELFF
>TRBJ2-7|TRBD1|.|TRBV4-1|15
TGCGCCAGCAGCGATAGACAGGGGGCCTCCTACGAGCAGTACTTC
CASSDRQGASYEQYF
>TRBJ2-2|TRBD1|.|TRBV11-2|16
TGTGCCAGCAGCTTCAACAGGGACAGTGGGACCGGGGAGCTGTTTTTT
CASSFNRDSGTGELFF
>TRBJ1-2|TRBD1|few|TRBV7-2|15
TGTGCCAGCAGCTTAGACAGGGGGCAAATGGGTGGCTACACCTTC
CASSLDRGQMGGYTF
>TRBJ1-4|TRBD1|.|TRBV2|16
TGTGCCAGCAGTGAACCCCGGGGACAGGGCGGCGTAAAACTGTTTTTT
CASSEPRGQGGVKLFF